Below, 9 T cell receptor beta chains from the same sample are listed, as sequenced in a study of CD8 T cells in ankylosing spondylitis. Whole-study findings and limits: One TCR beta motif, made up of 7 or 8 highly homologous variants, appeared characteristic of ankylosing spondylitis blood.

For these receptors, no antigen is known. TCRdb reprocessed the 5' RACE reads via MiXCR and lists one record per CDR3 protein. The repertoire consists of approximately 500,000 distinct CDR3 sequences, with about 13% occurring once and the leading ten covering around 6.8%. What was sequenced was blood, either unsorted or a sorted T cell fraction (not recorded which). Source of these receptors: a male donor with ankylosing spondylitis.

The CDR3 nucleotides are TGTGCCAGCAGCCGGGGACTAGCGGGAGCTGATGAGCAGTTCTTC. Protein product: CASSRGLAGADEQFF. The chain couples TRBV7-8 to TRBJ2-1, with 14 bases identical to TRBD2. Germline V gene data show CDR1 as SGHVS and CDR2 as FQNEAQ. CDR3 length: 15 amino acids. V shed 5 bases and J 8 bases; nucleotides not matched to a gene: 5.

This sequence joins TRBV20-1 and TRBJ2-1, with 7 nucleotides matching TRBD1. Per germline, CDR1 DFQATT and CDR2 SNEGSKA (reference sequence). After removal of 3 bases from V and 5 bases from J, the junction contained 4 bases not matched to a gene. The CDR3 totals 13 residues. The CDR3 sequence is CSASEGGHNEQFF. The DNA for the CDR3 is TGCAGTGCTAGTGAAGGGGGCCACAATGAGCAGTTCTTC.

Written as DNA, the CDR3 is TGCGCCAGCAGCCAAGTGGGACAGGGGGTACTGGAGACCCAGTACTTC. Translated: CASSQVGQGVLETQYF. This sequence joins TRBV4-1 and TRBJ2-5; 11 bases agree with TRBD1. V gave up 1 base and J gave up 5 bases; unmatched junction bases: 6. Per the germline V gene, CDR1 is MGHRA and CDR2 is YSYEKL. CDR3 length: 16 residues.

A few counts support this clonotype. DNA of the CDR3: TGTGCCAGCAGCCTTGACGGGCTCTATAATTCACCCCTCCACTTT. The encoded protein is CASSLDGLYNSPLHF. The J gene is TRBJ1-6, the V gene TRBV7-2, with unresolved D. CDR1 SGHTA and CDR2 FQGNSA come from the germline V gene. The CDR3 has 15 amino acids. Deletions cut 5 bases from V and 3 bases from J, with 11 bases between.

The CDR3 is CAISSGDSPLHF. As DNA, the CDR3 is TGTGCCATCAGCTCAGGGGATTCACCCCTCCACTTT. V usage is TRBV10-3 and J usage is TRBJ1-6, with D possibly matching TRBD1 (6 bases). This CDR3 spans 12 amino acids. Germline lookup yields CDR1 ENHRY and CDR2 SYGVKD. V was shortened by 6 bases and J by 8 bases, with 8 bases between the two germline ends.

This clonotype was counted only a few times. The chain has TRBV4-1 and TRBJ2-3; maybe TRBD2 (5 bases). Germline loops: CDR1 MGHRA, CDR2 YSYEKL. This CDR3 spans 14 amino acids. Trimming removed 1 base from V and 2 bases from J, with 7 bases in between. This CDR3 is CASSQVRDTDTQYF. CDR3 bases: TGCGCCAGCAGCCAAGTGAGGGACACAGATACGCAGTATTTT.

The CDR3 here is CASSLNPSGNHEQFF. The CDR3 coding sequence is TGTGCCAGCAGCTTGAATCCTAGCGGGAACCATGAGCAGTTCTTC. This sequence joins TRBV5-5 and TRBJ2-1; the match to TRBD2 covers 9 bases. Germline assignment: CDR1 SGHKS and CDR2 YYEKEE (reference sequence). The J segment lost 8 bases and the V segment lost 1 base, leaving 7 bases of the junction unmatched. The CDR3 contains 15 residues.

This clonotype was recorded once. The rearrangement uses TRBV5-1 and TRBJ2-2; D not resolved. Germline loops: CDR1 SGHRS, CDR2 YFSETQ. There are 13 residues in the CDR3. V lost 6 bases, J lost 8 bases, and 14 bases lay in between. The CDR3 sequence: CASTLEGWGELFF. DNA of the CDR3: TGCGCCAGCACTCTGGAAGGATGGGGGGAGCTGTTTTTT.

In this sample, this clonotype turned up many times. The chain combines TRBV20-1 with TRBJ2-5; the match to TRBD1 covers 10 bases. Germline V gene data show CDR1 as DFQATT and CDR2 as SNEGSKA (reference sequence). V lost 8 bases, J lost 2 bases, and 5 bases stayed unmatched. The CDR3 contains 13 residues. CDR3 nucleotides: TGCAGTTCACCGGACAGGGGGCAAGAGACCCAGTACTTC. It encodes CSSPDRGQETQYF.